The clone carrying this T cell receptor (beta chain) was seen a handful of times. The trim removed 3 bases at V and 2 bases at J, leaving 10 bases unmatched. The CDR3 spans 16 residues. CDR1 is MNHEY, CDR2 SVGEGT, per germline. These data originate in a study of blood T cells in healthy people across ages. Study overall: The template switching approach captured approximately one barcoded beta molecule for every two T cells.

With a J-beta primer mix and a sample-barcoded 5' primer, a second PCR ran 7 to 11 cycles. Each CDR3 protein gets one entry after TCRdb re-called the 5' RACE reads with MiXCR. The data hold about 970,000 distinct CDR3 sequences, with roughly half observed a single time. The V call is TRBV6-2 or TRBV6-3, the J call TRBJ2-7; TRBD2 matches at 7 bases. What was sequenced was blood. This TCR was sampled from a woman aged 60-75 years in good health. The CDR3 sequence is CASSYTPSGTPYEQYF. The CDR3 DNA sequence: TGTGCCAGCAGTTATACTCCCAGCGGGACCCCCTACGAGCAGTACTTC.